This paragraph reports one TCR beta chain. Antigen specificity is unknown. This sample is part of a study of T cell responses to AZD1222 COVID-19 vaccine. Produced via immunoSEQ multiplex PCR; TCRdb's table is partial and in-frame only. The sample contains 92,000 or so clones, 90% of which appear only once. Study findings and constraints: The span of vaccine-associated CD4 TCRs extended across spike, with dominance at 160-218 and 743-854. Repertoire sampling occurred only after the peak T cell response. Females outnumbered males among donors, who were mostly white British; clonal diversity was possibly underestimated.

V trimming: 3 bases; J trimming: 4 bases; junction bases outside the gene matches: 3. Germline lookup yields CDR1 SGHTA and CDR2 FQGNSA. This CDR3 has 14 amino acids. The material was peripheral blood, obtained on day 0 of AZD1222 vaccination. The origin of this receptor is an adult in good health. This sequence joins TRBV7-2 and TRBJ2-1, with TRBD2 identical over 7 bases. This chain's CDR3 is CASSLPGGYNEQFF. The CDR3 bases are TGTGCCAGCAGCTTGCCGGGGGGTTACAATGAGCAGTTCTTC.